A selection of T cell receptor beta chains follows, all from one sample in a study of metastatic and nonmetastatic thyroid tumors. TCRdb re-called clones from the PCR reads using MiXCR. The sample lists about 32,000 clones, around a fifth occurring once. Sequenced input: blood. These receptors originate from a female donor with papillary thyroid cancer or a benign thyroid nodule (not recorded which). Some clones in this sample may be carry-over from other donors' samples. Both conserved end residues are part of each CDR3. Each record gives: V gene, J gene, clone size, D gene, CDR3 DNA, CDR3 protein. A D gene is named only where the DNA matches it firmly. Some rows mark clone size as missing; the rest say once, few, many or name a class of expanded clone.

TRBV3-1	TRBJ2-2	many	NA	TGTGCCAGCAGCCAAGTTTGGACAGTTACCGGGGAGCTGTTTTTT	CASSQVWTVTGELFF
TRBV28	TRBJ1-5	many	TRBD1	TGTGCCAGCAGTCGTACACAGGGGGAGCAGCCCCAGCATTTT	CASSRTQGEQPQHF
TRBV12-3/TRBV12-4	TRBJ1-3	NA	NA	TGTGCCAGCAGTTTAGAACACCCCTCTGGAAACACCATATATTTT	CASSLEHPSGNTIYF
TRBV20-1	TRBJ1-1	NA	TRBD1	TGCAGTGCTACCATCCCCCGGACAGGAAACACTGAAGCTTTCTTT	CSATIPRTGNTEAFF
TRBV9	TRBJ1-3	many	NA	TGTGCCAGCAGCGCGGCAGAATTTTCCGGAAACACCATATATTTT	CASSAAEFSGNTIYF
TRBV20-1	TRBJ1-6	NA	NA	TGCAGTGCTCAAGAGGCCCAGCTTAGCTCCTATAATTCACCCCTCCACTTT	CSAQEAQLSSYNSPLHF
TRBV28	TRBJ1-2	many	TRBD1	TGTGCCAGCACCCCACACCGGGACAGGGGACGATATGGCTACACCTTC	CASTPHRDRGRYGYTF
TRBV7-2	TRBJ2-7	many	TRBD1	TGTGCCAGCAGTCGTACGACAGGGGGCTACGAGCAGTACTTC	CASSRTTGGYEQYF
TRBV3-1	TRBJ1-2	once	NA	TGTGCCAGCAGCCAAGTCCCGGGCCAGGTCTATGGCTACACCTTC	CASSQVPGQVYGYTF
TRBV6-1	TRBJ2-7	many	NA	TGTGCCAGCAGTGTGGAGGGCGGGGCCTACGAGCAGTACTTC	CASSVEGGAYEQYF
TRBV11-2	TRBJ2-7	NA	TRBD2	TGTGCCAGCAGTCCCGAAGGACTAGCGGGAACCTACGAGCAGTACTTC	CASSPEGLAGTYEQYF
TRBV30	TRBJ1-2	NA	NA	TGTGCCTATACCAGGGTGACCGGCTATGGCTACACCTTC	CAYTRVTGYGYTF
TRBV4-1	TRBJ1-2	NA	NA	TGCGCCAGCAGCCAAGCCGGGGGCGAAAACTATGGCCACACCTTC	CASSQAGGENYGHTF
TRBV5-8	TRBJ2-7	NA	NA	TGTGCCAGCAGCTTGGGCGGCACTATCTACGAGCAGTACTTC	CASSLGGTIYEQYF
TRBV5-1	TRBJ1-2	NA	NA	TGCGCCAGCGGTGGCAGCACCTATGGCTACACCTTC	CASGGSTYGYTF
TRBV6-1	TRBJ2-7	NA	TRBD1	TGTGCCAGCAGATTGGGACAGGGGGGGGAAACTAGCCAGCAGTACTTC	CASRLGQGGETSQQYF
TRBV12-3/TRBV12-4	TRBJ2-2	few	TRBD2	TGTGCCAGCAGTCCGCAAACCGTCCGGGAGGGAACCGGGGAGCTGTTTTTT	CASSPQTVREGTGELFF
TRBV5-1	TRBJ1-4	many	NA	TGCGCCAGCAGCTTGTGGGGTTTTAATGAAAAACTGTTTTTT	CASSLWGFNEKLFF
TRBV28	TRBJ2-7	many	TRBD2	TGTGCCTCATCCCCGGGAGGGGACCTTAGGGAGCAGTACTTC	CASSPGGDLREQYF
TRBV28	TRBJ1-3	many	TRBD1	TGTGCCAGCAGTCCCACGGACAGGGGGCTAAACACCATATATTTT	CASSPTDRGLNTIYF
TRBV30	TRBJ2-1	many	NA	TGTGCCTGGAGTCGAGGGAACGTATACAATGAGCAGTTCTTC	CAWSRGNVYNEQFF
TRBV30	TRBJ2-1	NA	TRBD1	TGTGCCTGGAGTGTGACAGGGTCCTACAATGAGCAGTTCTTC	CAWSVTGSYNEQFF
TRBV7-2	TRBJ2-1	few	TRBD2	TGTGCCAGCAAGAGTGCTAGCGGGGAGCAGTTCTTC	CASKSASGEQFF
TRBV7-3	TRBJ2-3	many	TRBD2	TGTGCCAGCAGCTTACCTAGCGGGGGGGCCACAGATACGCAGTATTTT	CASSLPSGGATDTQYF
TRBV29-1	TRBJ2-2	many	NA	TGCAGCGTTGGGTCAGGGGCGAACACCGGGGAGCTGTTTTTT	CSVGSGANTGELFF
TRBV7-2	TRBJ2-7	many	TRBD2	TGTGCCAGCAGCCGAGCGGCGGCGGGGGGCTACGAGCAGTACTTC	CASSRAAAGGYEQYF
TRBV6-1	TRBJ1-4	many	NA	TGTGCCAGCAGTGAAGAGGCGACAGTGGAAAAACTGTTTTTT	CASSEEATVEKLFF
TRBV20-1	TRBJ2-3	NA	TRBD2	TGCAGGGTAGCGGGAGGAGGGAACCCAGATACGCAGTATTTT	CRVAGGGNPDTQYF
TRBV28	TRBJ1-5	few	NA	TGTGCCAGCAGTTCCGTGACAGGCAATCAGCCCCAGCATTTT	CASSSVTGNQPQHF
TRBV20-1	TRBJ1-5	NA	NA	TGCAGTGCTACTGGGGGGACGGAGAATCAGCCACAGACTTTT	CSATGGTENQPQTF